The T cell receptor beta chain under discussion was sequenced for a study of blood T cell repertoires in COVID-19 (dated by TCRdb to 2018 to 2021). For the study in its entirety: The collaborator samples originated in the United States, Italy and Spain and spanned the acute and convalescent phases of COVID-19. The material from the prospective study consisted of cDNA or gDNA derived from T cells, B-cell-depleted T cells, or PBMCs. Subjects who had been exposed to COVID-19, were actively infected with it, or had recovered from it provided the deeply sampled blood TCRbeta repertoires that made up the dataset. The repertoires were made available in a free public database intended to serve as a resource for research on the immune response to SARS-CoV-2. Samples were obtained from the ongoing ImmuneRACE study (first 160 participants) and from over a thousand subjects provided by 6 global collaborators. Sample metadata almost always included a de-identified subject ID, COVID-19 status, age in years and sex. Where available, HLA class I and class II types were taken from metadata supplied by the sample provider and were not determined by assay-based typing.

The immunoSEQ Assay, a bias-controlled multiplex PCR, was used to amplify TCRbeta CDR3 regions from genomic DNA. The authors' analysis ran thus. Nucleated cell counts per sample were estimated from amplification of reference gene primers within the assay. To quantify the absolute abundance of each unique TCRbeta CDR3 rearrangement, sequence reads were collapsed and filtered. For each sample, productive Simpson clonality was calculated by taking the square root of Simpson's diversity index across productive rearrangements. The immuneACCESS repertoire file appears here via TCRdb, limited to in-frame rearrangements. These files lack a portion of the clones; in checked studies, under half of the deficit traces to unresolved V genes, and the cause of the others is not known. V and J calls and clone size are copied from that table; D and trimming were computed from the DNA. The sample data list 150,000 to 180,000 clones, and roughly 80% of these were observed just once. Approximately 30% of the sample is in the top ten clones.

The paper as a whole reports these results and caveats: Clinical and demographic metadata were provided uncurated, with the amount varying by source and participant.

The collaborating institutions used their own protocols to collect whole blood in K2EDTA tubes. For TCRbeta analysis, collaborator samples were shipped as frozen whole blood, as isolated PBMCs, or as DNA extracted from either sample type. About this clone: The target of this receptor is not known. Base qualities are not provided; no much larger clone lies one nucleotide away.

The germline V gene encodes CDR1 MNHEY and CDR2 SVGAGI. Including the terminal cysteine and phenylalanine, the CDR3 comprises 14 residues. Only the CDR3 region is kept as DNA, spanning 42 bases read in frame from base 1. V sheds 3 bases and J sheds 1 base, leaving 9 bases between their ends. The rearranged chain carries TRBV6-5 and TRBJ1-1, and TRBD1 may be the D gene, going by 5 matching bases. The sequence derives from a woman aged 55-70 years with acute or convalescent COVID-19. Sequenced input: peripheral blood. The CDR3 has the sequence CASSYRGRNTEAFF. The sequenced DNA: TGTGCCAGCAGTTATAGGGGCCGGAACACTGAAGCTTTCTTT.